Shown below are 26 T cell receptor beta chains from a single sample sequenced in a study of T cell repertoires in cytomegalovirus infection. TCRdb ran MiXCR on the reads and lists one entry per CDR3 protein. This table holds some 320,000 distinct CDR3 sequences, more than 8% found once. The sequencing input was PBMCs. Every receptor here comes from a human donor in good health (CMV status not recorded). Some clones in this sample may be carry-over from other donors' samples.

This clonotype showed up many times. CDR3 bases: TGTGCCAGCAGCTTAGGGGGCTCCCTTAATGAAAAACTGTTTTTT. It encodes CASSLGGSLNEKLFF. The chain combines TRBV7-2 with TRBJ1-4; tentative D call: TRBD1 (5 bases). This CDR3 is built from 15 residues. V dropped 1 base and J dropped 4 bases, with 10 bases sitting between them. Per the germline V gene, CDR1 is SGHTA and CDR2 is FQGNSA.

The gene calls are TRBV20-1 and TRBJ2-1; the match to TRBD2 covers 10 bases. The CDR3 is 15 residues long. Germline V CDR1 and CDR2: DFQATT, SNEGSKA (reference sequence). The trim removed 6 bases at V and 12 bases at J, leaving 17 bases unmatched. The CDR3 nucleotides read TGCAGTGCGCCGCCTACTAGCGGGACCCGTTCAGGGCAGTTCTTC. Its translation: CSAPPTSGTRSGQFF.

This rearrangement joins TRBV12-3 or TRBV12-4 to TRBJ2-7, with 12 bases that match TRBD2. CDR3 size: 14 residues. V trimming: 8 bases; J trimming: 6 bases; junction bases outside the gene matches: 8. CDR3 sequence: CASRRASGRGEQYF. CDR3 bases: TGTGCCAGCCGGAGGGCTAGCGGGAGGGGCGAGCAGTACTTC.

This clonotype came up a few times. This chain uses TRBV15 with TRBJ2-5; D is unresolved. CDR1 and CDR2 from the germline V gene are LNHNV and YYDKDF (reference sequence). V lost 2 bases and J 4 bases, leaving 11 bases between the germline ends. The CDR3 has 14 residues. The CDR3 protein is CATSRTQVVETQYF. In DNA form, the CDR3 reads TGTGCCACCAGCAGAACCCAGGTGGTAGAGACCCAGTACTTC.

This clonotype was recorded at least ten times. The J gene is TRBJ1-2, the V gene TRBV7-8; D is possibly TRBD1 (5 bases). Germline V gives CDR1 SGHVS, CDR2 FQNEAQ. Trimming took off 1 base at V and 1 base at J, with 10 bases between the two ends. The CDR3 is 15 amino acids. The CDR3 reads CASSLGNRHNYGYTF. The CDR3 nucleotides are TGTGCCAGCAGCTTAGGGAACAGGCATAACTATGGCTACACCTTC.

In this sample, this clonotype turned up a few times. The V call is TRBV7-7, the J call TRBJ2-5, with 10 positions matching TRBD2. With 5 bases clipped from V and 2 bases from J, the junction kept 8 bases outside the gene matches. Germline-derived CDR1 and CDR2 are SSHAT and FNYEAQ (reference sequence). The CDR3 contains 16 residues. The CDR3 loop is CASSVEGLAAQETQYF. The CDR3 nucleotides are TGTGCCAGCAGCGTAGAAGGACTAGCGGCACAAGAGACCCAGTACTTC.

This clonotype was found many times. The rearrangement uses TRBV10-3 and TRBJ2-1; D is undetermined. Germline values: CDR1 ENHRY, CDR2 SYGVKD. The V gene lost 4 bases and the J gene lost 6 bases, with 13 bases spanning the gap. CDR3 size: 14 residues. CDR3: CAISGAANPNEQFF. In DNA form, the CDR3 reads TGTGCCATCAGTGGGGCAGCCAATCCCAATGAGCAGTTCTTC.

There are a few counts of this clonotype. The J gene is TRBJ2-5, the V gene TRBV5-6, with 14 bases identical to TRBD2. The CDR3 is 19 amino acids. Per germline, CDR1 SGHDT and CDR2 YYEEEE. The junction had 7 bases not matched to a gene; V was cut back by 0 bases and J by 0 bases. CDR3 region: CASSLVGLAGDLYQETQYF. In nucleotides, the CDR3 is TGTGCCAGCAGCTTGGTGGGACTAGCGGGAGACCTGTACCAAGAGACCCAGTACTTC.

The V and J genes are TRBV28 and TRBJ1-5; D gene ambiguous. Germline V gene lookup returns CDR1 MDHEN and CDR2 SYDVKM. The CDR3 runs 16 residues. Trimming left V 6 bases short and J 3 bases short, with 18 bases between. CDR3 sequence (DNA): TGTGCCAGCAGCCTCGAGAGGAAAGGGTTCAATCAGCCCCAGCATTTT. Its protein is CASSLERKGFNQPQHF.

This clonotype was seen at least ten times. The chain recombines TRBV12-3 or TRBV12-4 with TRBJ2-2; the match to TRBD2 covers 9 bases. J gave up 5 bases and V 6 bases, and 13 bases lay outside the gene matches. This CDR3 has 17 residues. The CDR3 loop reads CASSPVAGGPRTGELFF. Written as DNA, the CDR3 is TGTGCCAGCAGCCCTGTTGCGGGAGGGCCCCGAACCGGGGAGCTGTTTTTT.

In its sample, this clonotype was seen many times. The V call is TRBV7-2, the J call TRBJ2-5, with 11 bases that match TRBD2. The CDR3 spans 18 residues. Losses at the gene ends were 1 base for V and 2 bases for J; bases not matched to a gene: 9. Per germline, CDR1 SGHTA and CDR2 FQGNSA. DNA for the CDR3: TGTGCCAGCAGCTTAGGCCACCCCCCTAGCGGGAGGCAAGAGACCCAGTACTTC. Amino acids: CASSLGHPPSGRQETQYF.

This clonotype was detected a few times. The chain recombines TRBV6-5 with TRBJ2-3, with D perhaps assigned TRBD1 or TRBD2 (5 bases each). V was pared by 2 bases and J by 0 bases, with 12 bases between. Germline V gives CDR1 MNHEY, CDR2 SVGAGI. The CDR3 sequence is 16 residues long. Written as DNA, the CDR3 is TGTGCCAGCAGTTACAGAGGGGTGACTAGCACAGATACGCAGTATTTT. It yields the protein CASSYRGVTSTDTQYF.

This chain uses TRBV4-1 with TRBJ2-1; D gene unclear. The germline V gene has CDR1 MGHRA and CDR2 YSYEKL. Between the trimmed V and J ends, which lost 1 base and 0 bases, there was a span of 7 bases. CDR3 length: 15 amino acids. CDR3 sequence: CASSQAGSSYNEQFF. The CDR3, as DNA: TGCGCCAGCAGCCAAGCAGGAAGCTCCTACAATGAGCAGTTCTTC.

Only a few counts were recorded for this clonotype. The chain combines TRBV7-2 with TRBJ2-3, with 12 nucleotides matching TRBD2. The CDR3 is 17 amino acids. In germline, CDR1 is SGHTA, CDR2 FQGNSA. V lost 1 base to trimming and J lost 5 bases; unmatched junction nucleotides: 7. The DNA for the CDR3 is TGTGCCAGCAGCTTAGTTGCGACTAGCGGGAGTGGAGATACGCAGTATTTT. Residues: CASSLVATSGSGDTQYF.

This clonotype has a count of ten or more. The J gene is TRBJ2-1, the V gene TRBV7-2; D is perhaps TRBD1 (5 bases). The V end was cut by 3 bases, the J end by 2 bases, with 8 bases between. Per the germline V gene, CDR1 is SGHTA and CDR2 is FQGNSA. CDR3 length equals 14 residues. CDR3 bases: TGTGCCAGCAGCTTTAGACAGACCTACAATGAGCAGTTCTTC. Translating it yields CASSFRQTYNEQFF.

This clonotype has a handful of counts. The chain has TRBV28 and TRBJ1-2; no definite D call. The V gene's germline CDR1 is MDHEN and CDR2 SYDVKM. V shed 1 base and J shed 0 bases, with 12 bases lying between them. The CDR3 runs 16 residues. The CDR3 loop is CASSLFTAGSNYGYTF. DNA of the CDR3: TGTGCCAGCAGTTTATTTACCGCAGGTTCTAACTATGGCTACACCTTC.

This clonotype was counted many times. The chain links TRBV7-2 to TRBJ1-2; D remains ambiguous. The CDR3 length is 13 residues. The V and J ends lost 5 bases and 6 bases respectively, with 13 bases between them. Per the germline V gene, CDR1 is SGHTA and CDR2 is FQGNSA. In DNA, the CDR3 is TGTGCCAGCAGCCCCTCGAATTTTGATGGCTACACCTTC. It translates to CASSPSNFDGYTF.

In this sample, this clonotype turned up a few times. The rearrangement joins TRBV27 to TRBJ2-7; tentative D call: TRBD1 (5 bases). In germline, CDR1 is MNHEY, CDR2 SMNVEV (reference sequence). V dropped 5 bases and J dropped 3 bases, with 14 bases sitting between them. This CDR3 is built from 14 residues. The chain's CDR3 is CASSPLGVDYEQYF. In DNA form, the CDR3 reads TGTGCCAGCAGTCCTTTAGGGGTCGACTACGAGCAGTACTTC.

The chain uses TRBV20-1 and TRBJ1-1, with 9 bases that match TRBD1. Germline CDR1 is DFQATT and CDR2 is SNEGSKA (reference sequence). The CDR3 loop spans 15 amino acids. Trimming took 2 bases from V and 5 from J; bases not matched to a gene: 9. CDR3 protein: CSARRRGQGRTEAFF. In DNA form, the CDR3 reads TGCAGTGCTAGACGAAGGGGACAGGGAAGGACTGAAGCTTTCTTT.

This clonotype was picked up many times. CDR3 nucleotides: TGTGCCAGTGGGGGGGGCCAGGCAAATGAAAAACTGTTTTTT. Translating it yields CASGGGQANEKLFF. The V call is TRBV28, the J call TRBJ1-4; the D gene is possibly TRBD1 (6 bases). The germline V gene encodes CDR1 MDHEN and CDR2 SYDVKM. V shed 9 bases and J shed 5 bases, with 16 bases lying between them. CDR3 size: 14 residues.

This clonotype was seen at least ten times. This rearrangement joins TRBV11-3 to TRBJ2-4; D assignment may be TRBD1 or TRBD2 (5 bases each). The length of the CDR3 is 15 residues. Germline V gene lookup returns CDR1 SGHNT and CDR2 YENEEA. V shed 0 bases and J shed 3 bases, with 9 bases lying between them. The CDR3 DNA sequence: TGTGCCAGCAGCTTAGATCCAGGGAGCAAAAACATTCAGTACTTC. This codes for CASSLDPGSKNIQYF.

The chain has TRBV20-1 and TRBJ1-2, with 9 nucleotides matching TRBD1. Trimming cost V 0 bases and J 5 bases; bases outside gene matches: 7. This CDR3 is built from 15 residues. CDR1 DFQATT and CDR2 SNEGSKA come from the germline V gene (reference sequence). CDR3: CSARDELGTGYGYTF. The DNA for the CDR3 is TGCAGTGCTAGAGATGAGCTCGGGACAGGGTATGGCTACACCTTC.

The chain uses TRBV20-1 and TRBJ2-1; 8 bases fit TRBD2. The trim removed 1 base at V and 4 bases at J, leaving 6 bases unmatched. The length of the CDR3 is 15 residues. Germline CDR1 is DFQATT and CDR2 is SNEGSKA (reference sequence). The chain's CDR3 is CSARVPGGGYNEQFF. The CDR3 region has the DNA TGCAGTGCTAGAGTCCCGGGAGGGGGATACAATGAGCAGTTCTTC.

This clonotype turned up a few times. This chain uses TRBV12-3 or TRBV12-4 with TRBJ2-3; D perhaps matches TRBD2 (5 bases). V lost 6 bases and J 2 bases, leaving 9 bases between the germline ends. The length of the CDR3 is 13 residues. CDR3 nucleotides: TGTGCCAGCAGGTCGGAGGTCACAGATACGCAGTATTTT. It specifies CASRSEVTDTQYF.

This clonotype has at least ten counts. The V gene is TRBV6-2 or TRBV6-3, the J gene TRBJ2-5; 9 bases agree with TRBD1. Trimming took 6 bases from V and 5 from J; bases not matched to a gene: 4. Per the germline V gene, CDR1 is MNHEY and CDR2 is SVGEGT. The CDR3 is made up of 13 amino acids. The CDR3, as DNA: TGTGCCAGCAGGAGGACAGGGGAGGAGACCCAGTACTTC. Translating it yields CASRRTGEETQYF.

Many counts were recorded for this clonotype. J is TRBJ2-7 and V is TRBV7-6; the D gene could be TRBD1 or TRBD2 (5 bases each). This CDR3 is built from 14 residues. The V and J ends lost 0 bases and 3 bases respectively, with 9 bases between them. The V gene's germline CDR1 is SGHVS and CDR2 FNYEAQ. The CDR3 sequence: CASSLAGDGYEQYF. The CDR3 region has the DNA TGTGCCAGCAGCTTAGCCGGGGACGGCTACGAGCAGTACTTC.